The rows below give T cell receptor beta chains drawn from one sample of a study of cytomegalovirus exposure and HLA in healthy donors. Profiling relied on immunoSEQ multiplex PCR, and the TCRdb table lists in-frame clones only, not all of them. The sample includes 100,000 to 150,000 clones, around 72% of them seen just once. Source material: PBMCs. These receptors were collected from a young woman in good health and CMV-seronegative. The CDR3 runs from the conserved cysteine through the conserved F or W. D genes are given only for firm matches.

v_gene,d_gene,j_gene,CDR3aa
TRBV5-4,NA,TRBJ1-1,CASSLPGRRGNTEAFF
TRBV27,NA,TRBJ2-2,CASTPTAVAHNTGELFF
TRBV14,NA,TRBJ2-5,CASSPHRETQYF
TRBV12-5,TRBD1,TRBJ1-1,CASGLAGQGYTEAFF
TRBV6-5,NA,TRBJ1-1,CASSSGVRTEAFF
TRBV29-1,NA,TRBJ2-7,CSVVGRGSYEQYF
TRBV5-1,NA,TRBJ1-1,CASSPRGRLDTEAFF
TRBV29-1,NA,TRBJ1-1,CSVLTGNEAFF
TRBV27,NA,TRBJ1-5,CASSLRPPGGSNQPQHF
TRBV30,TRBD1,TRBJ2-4,CAWSVQGDAFIQYF
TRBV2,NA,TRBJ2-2,CASRQWGEGAGELFF
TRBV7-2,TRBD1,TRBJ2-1,CASSSAGTGGKEQFF
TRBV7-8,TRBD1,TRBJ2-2,CASSLPTGRSPGELFF
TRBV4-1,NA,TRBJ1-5,CASRYRGANQPQHF
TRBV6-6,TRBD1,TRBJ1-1,CASLFSDRVNTEAFF
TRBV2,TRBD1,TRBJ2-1,CASNQGVSYNEQFF
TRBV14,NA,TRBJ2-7,CASSQTRVSSYEQYF
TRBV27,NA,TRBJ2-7,CASSLLGGDGLYEQYF
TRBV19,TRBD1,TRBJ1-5,CASKGQISRSIGQPQHF
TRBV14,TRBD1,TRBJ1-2,CASSQDTGGRRFYGYTF
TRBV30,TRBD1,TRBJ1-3,CAWSVPGTGPSGNTIYF
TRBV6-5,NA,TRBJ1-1,CATRDNMNTEAFF
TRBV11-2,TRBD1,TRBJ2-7,CASSLRTGYEQYF
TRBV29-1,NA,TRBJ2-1,CSVEGGGVDNEQFF
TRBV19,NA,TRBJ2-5,CASSSGEETQYF
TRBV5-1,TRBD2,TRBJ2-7,CASSLNSGTSAEQYF
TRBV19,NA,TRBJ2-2,CASSIAGTGELFF
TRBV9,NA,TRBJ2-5,CASSDRTLKETQYF
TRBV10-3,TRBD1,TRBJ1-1,CAISGEQGPNTEAFF
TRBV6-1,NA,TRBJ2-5,CASSGTTARGETQYF
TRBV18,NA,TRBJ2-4,CASSALGVAKNIQYF
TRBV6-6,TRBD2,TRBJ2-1,CASSYPWTSGSNEQFF
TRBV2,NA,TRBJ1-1,CASQTGGRTEAFF
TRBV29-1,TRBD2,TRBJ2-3,CSVESSGFAAPDTQYF
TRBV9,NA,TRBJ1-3,CASSVGVGNTIYF
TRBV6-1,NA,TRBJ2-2,CASSPIQSGSQLFF
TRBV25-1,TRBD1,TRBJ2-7,CATIRDSSSSYEQYF
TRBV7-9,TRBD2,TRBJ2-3,CAFRGETGAGEGTDTQYF
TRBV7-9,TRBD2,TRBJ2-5,CASSTGTSGSETQYF